These T cell receptor beta chains were read from a single sample in a study of T-cell memory formation after mild COVID-19. TCRdb ran MiXCR on the 5' RACE reads and lists one entry per CDR3 protein. The sample carries fewer than 150,000 distinct CDR3 sequences, 5% to 6.5% recorded once. The material sequenced was PBMCs or a T cell subset sorted from them (not recorded which). The receptors derive from an adult woman who had mild COVID-19 (a few samples of this study predate the infection). Cell type and time point are not known. Each CDR3 is given with its conserved first and last residue. The order of the fields is V gene, D gene, J gene, clone size, CDR3 DNA, CDR3 protein. The D gene is left open where the match is weak. Part of the rows lack a size; the others show once, few, many or a class for expanded clones.

v_gene: TRBV4-1; d_gene: -; j_gene: TRBJ1-1; abundance: -; CDR3nt: TGCGCCAGCAGCCAAACTGAACACATGAACACTGAAGCTTTCTTT; CDR3aa: CASSQTEHMNTEAFF
v_gene: TRBV5-1; d_gene: -; j_gene: TRBJ1-1; abundance: many; CDR3nt: TGTGCCAGCAGCTTGGACCCCAACACTGAAGCTTTCTTT; CDR3aa: CASSLDPNTEAFF
v_gene: TRBV9; d_gene: -; j_gene: TRBJ1-1; abundance: -; CDR3nt: TGTGCCAGCAGCAATGTAAGACGGGGGAACACTGAAGCTTTCTTT; CDR3aa: CASSNVRRGNTEAFF
v_gene: TRBV28; d_gene: -; j_gene: TRBJ2-4; abundance: -; CDR3nt: TGTGCCAGCAGCAAGGACGGAGGTGCCAAAAACATTCAGTACTTC; CDR3aa: CASSKDGGAKNIQYF
v_gene: TRBV24-1; d_gene: -; j_gene: TRBJ1-2; abundance: -; CDR3nt: TGTGCCACCAGTGATTTGACGCTCAACTATGGCTACACCTTC; CDR3aa: CATSDLTLNYGYTF
v_gene: TRBV12-3/TRBV12-4; d_gene: -; j_gene: TRBJ2-2; abundance: few; CDR3nt: TGTGCCAGCAGTTTTGGGAACACCGGGGAGCTGTTTTTT; CDR3aa: CASSFGNTGELFF
v_gene: TRBV20-1; d_gene: -; j_gene: TRBJ1-2; abundance: -; CDR3nt: TGCAGTGCTAGCACAGGGAACTATGGCTACACCTTC; CDR3aa: CSASTGNYGYTF
v_gene: TRBV4-1; d_gene: -; j_gene: TRBJ2-7; abundance: many; CDR3nt: TGCGCCAGCAGCCAAGAAAGATGGGGCCAGGGAAGGCCCTACGAGCAGTACTTC; CDR3aa: CASSQERWGQGRPYEQYF
v_gene: TRBV4-2; d_gene: -; j_gene: TRBJ2-3; abundance: few; CDR3nt: TGTGCCAGCAGCCCCTTGTCCGGCGGGTTGCAGTATTTT; CDR3aa: CASSPLSGGLQYF
v_gene: TRBV10-3; d_gene: -; j_gene: TRBJ1-2; abundance: -; CDR3nt: TGTGCCATCAGTGACCCGGTGCGGGAGGTATATGGCTACACCTTC; CDR3aa: CAISDPVREVYGYTF
v_gene: TRBV7-2; d_gene: TRBD2; j_gene: TRBJ2-1; abundance: many; CDR3nt: TGTGCCAGCAGCTTAGCTGGGACTAGCGGGACCAATGAGCAGTTCTTC; CDR3aa: CASSLAGTSGTNEQFF
v_gene: TRBV6-2/TRBV6-3; d_gene: -; j_gene: TRBJ1-5; abundance: -; CDR3nt: TGTAGCACCGGACAGACTAATAGCAATCAGCCCCAGCATTTT; CDR3aa: CSTGQTNSNQPQHF
v_gene: TRBV11-1; d_gene: TRBD2; j_gene: TRBJ2-2; abundance: many; CDR3nt: TGTGCCAGCAGCCGCAGTTGGGGGGGAAACACCGGGGAGCTGTTTTTT; CDR3aa: CASSRSWGGNTGELFF
v_gene: TRBV5-1; d_gene: TRBD2; j_gene: TRBJ2-1; abundance: many; CDR3nt: TGCGCCAGCACCTACGCCGGGACTAGCAACAATGAGCAGTTCTTC; CDR3aa: CASTYAGTSNNEQFF
v_gene: TRBV29-1; d_gene: -; j_gene: TRBJ2-3; abundance: -; CDR3nt: TGCAGCGTTGAAGATCACGGTGGCAGCGCCACAGATACGCAGTATTTT; CDR3aa: CSVEDHGGSATDTQYF
v_gene: TRBV9; d_gene: -; j_gene: TRBJ2-1; abundance: -; CDR3nt: TGTGCCAGCAGCGTAGGTAGGGGCGATGAGCAGTTCTTC; CDR3aa: CASSVGRGDEQFF
v_gene: TRBV12-3/TRBV12-4; d_gene: TRBD2; j_gene: TRBJ2-1; abundance: -; CDR3nt: TGTGCCAGCAGCCGGACTAGCGGGAGGTTCGGAAATGAGCAGTTCTTC; CDR3aa: CASSRTSGRFGNEQFF
v_gene: TRBV6-5; d_gene: -; j_gene: TRBJ2-1; abundance: many; CDR3nt: TGTGCCAGCAGTTTTAGCGGATACAATGAGCAGTTCTTC; CDR3aa: CASSFSGYNEQFF
v_gene: TRBV4-1; d_gene: TRBD1; j_gene: TRBJ1-2; abundance: -; CDR3nt: TGCGCCAGCAGCCAAACCACGGACGGGACAGGCTTGGGCTACACCTTC; CDR3aa: CASSQTTDGTGLGYTF
v_gene: TRBV9; d_gene: TRBD2; j_gene: TRBJ2-2; abundance: many; CDR3nt: TGTGCCAGCAGCGCCGCGGGGACTAGCCGGACCGGGGAGCTGTTTTTT; CDR3aa: CASSAAGTSRTGELFF
v_gene: TRBV7-3; d_gene: -; j_gene: TRBJ2-3; abundance: many; CDR3nt: TGTGCCAGCAGCTTAACGTCAGGAGGGGGCGGTAGCACAGATACGCAGTATTTT; CDR3aa: CASSLTSGGGGSTDTQYF
v_gene: TRBV29-1; d_gene: -; j_gene: TRBJ2-5; abundance: few; CDR3nt: TGCAGCGTTGGTTGGCGACGGGAGACCCAGTACTTC; CDR3aa: CSVGWRRETQYF
v_gene: TRBV10-3; d_gene: TRBD1; j_gene: TRBJ2-3; abundance: few; CDR3nt: TGTGCCATCAGTCGGACAGGGGGCTCTAGCACAGATACGCAGTATTTT; CDR3aa: CAISRTGGSSTDTQYF
v_gene: TRBV9; d_gene: -; j_gene: TRBJ1-1; abundance: -; CDR3nt: TGTGCCAGCAGCGTAGGGGCGGGAACTGAAGCTTTCTTT; CDR3aa: CASSVGAGTEAFF
v_gene: TRBV5-1; d_gene: TRBD1; j_gene: TRBJ2-1; abundance: -; CDR3nt: TGCGCCAGCAGCCCGGCGGACAGGGGCGATGAGCAGTTCTTC; CDR3aa: CASSPADRGDEQFF
v_gene: TRBV20-1; d_gene: -; j_gene: TRBJ1-1; abundance: many; CDR3nt: TGCAGTGCTAGAGATGCGACCAGGGGGAACACTGAAGCTTTCTTT; CDR3aa: CSARDATRGNTEAFF
v_gene: TRBV20-1; d_gene: -; j_gene: TRBJ2-3; abundance: many; CDR3nt: TGCAGTGCGTACGGCTCAAGCGATACGCAGTATTTT; CDR3aa: CSAYGSSDTQYF
v_gene: TRBV7-3; d_gene: TRBD2; j_gene: TRBJ2-5; abundance: many; CDR3nt: TGTGCCAGCAGCTTATCTAGCGGGGGGAGGGAGACCCAGTACTTC; CDR3aa: CASSLSSGGRETQYF
v_gene: TRBV6-2/TRBV6-3; d_gene: -; j_gene: TRBJ1-3; abundance: -; CDR3nt: -; CDR3aa: CASSSSVPSSGNTIYF
v_gene: TRBV6-2/TRBV6-3; d_gene: TRBD2; j_gene: TRBJ2-3; abundance: -; CDR3nt: TGTGCCAGCAGTAGTCCGGGACTAGCGGGCATATGGTATTTT; CDR3aa: CASSSPGLAGIWYF
v_gene: TRBV29-1; d_gene: -; j_gene: TRBJ2-7; abundance: many; CDR3nt: TGCAGCGCGGGGGACAGAGTCGACGAGCAGTACTTC; CDR3aa: CSAGDRVDEQYF
v_gene: TRBV7-7; d_gene: -; j_gene: TRBJ1-4; abundance: many; CDR3nt: TGTGCCAGCAGCCCGGGCACAACTAATGAAAAACTGTTTTTT; CDR3aa: CASSPGTTNEKLFF
v_gene: TRBV29-1; d_gene: -; j_gene: TRBJ2-7; abundance: many; CDR3nt: TGCAGCGCGAAAACAGGGAGTTACGAGCAGTACTTC; CDR3aa: CSAKTGSYEQYF
v_gene: TRBV19; d_gene: TRBD1; j_gene: TRBJ2-1; abundance: few; CDR3nt: TGTGCCAGTTTGTCTGACAGGGGGATTCGCTTC; CDR3aa: CASLSDRGIRF
v_gene: TRBV7-2; d_gene: TRBD2; j_gene: TRBJ2-7; abundance: many; CDR3nt: TGTGCCAGCAGCCCCTCGGGGAGGGCGGGAGAGGATATTTACTTC; CDR3aa: CASSPSGRAGEDIYF
v_gene: TRBV7-2; d_gene: TRBD2; j_gene: TRBJ2-1; abundance: many; CDR3nt: TGTGCCAGCAGCTTACCACCTTCCGGCGGGAGCTCCTACAATGAGCAGTTCTTC; CDR3aa: CASSLPPSGGSSYNEQFF
v_gene: TRBV12-3/TRBV12-4; d_gene: -; j_gene: TRBJ1-2; abundance: many; CDR3nt: TGTGCCACCACCCATGGCTACACCTTC; CDR3aa: CATTHGYTF
v_gene: TRBV7-2; d_gene: TRBD1; j_gene: TRBJ2-7; abundance: many; CDR3nt: TGTGCCAGCAGCTTATTGGGACAGGGCTACGAGCAGTACTTC; CDR3aa: CASSLLGQGYEQYF
v_gene: TRBV7-8; d_gene: -; j_gene: TRBJ2-1; abundance: once; CDR3nt: TGTGCCAGCAGCTTAGCATATGAGCAGTTCTTC; CDR3aa: CASSLAYEQFF
v_gene: TRBV4-3; d_gene: TRBD2; j_gene: TRBJ2-7; abundance: few; CDR3nt: TGCGCCAGCAGCCAAGATCATCCGAGGGGACTAGCGCGGCCCTACGAGCAGTACTTC; CDR3aa: CASSQDHPRGLARPYEQYF
v_gene: TRBV5-1; d_gene: TRBD2; j_gene: TRBJ2-2; abundance: -; CDR3nt: TGCGCCAGCAGTGAACGGCGGGAGGACACCGGGGAGCTGTTTTTT; CDR3aa: CASSERREDTGELFF
v_gene: TRBV4-3; d_gene: -; j_gene: TRBJ2-6; abundance: many; CDR3nt: TGCGCCAGCAGCCAAGCTCTGAGATCTGGGGCCAACGTCCTGACTTTC; CDR3aa: CASSQALRSGANVLTF
v_gene: TRBV12-3/TRBV12-4; d_gene: -; j_gene: TRBJ2-1; abundance: -; CDR3nt: TGTGCCAGCAGTCGGTCCCCCGTAAGCTCCTACAATGAGCAGTTCTTC; CDR3aa: CASSRSPVSSYNEQFF
v_gene: TRBV6-6; d_gene: TRBD1; j_gene: TRBJ1-2; abundance: -; CDR3nt: TGTGCCAGCAGCCTGACAGGGTTCTATGGCTACACCTTC; CDR3aa: CASSLTGFYGYTF
v_gene: TRBV20-1; d_gene: -; j_gene: TRBJ1-4; abundance: few; CDR3nt: TGCAGTGCTGGAAAAGAGGGAAAACTGTTTTTT; CDR3aa: CSAGKEGKLFF
v_gene: TRBV6-2/TRBV6-3; d_gene: -; j_gene: TRBJ2-1; abundance: -; CDR3nt: TGTGCCAGCAGTTACGTTGGGAGAGCGAATGAGCAGTTCTTC; CDR3aa: CASSYVGRANEQFF
v_gene: TRBV5-1; d_gene: -; j_gene: TRBJ2-5; abundance: many; CDR3nt: TGCGCCAGCAGCCCCCGGACCGCGTACCAAGAGACCCAGTACTTC; CDR3aa: CASSPRTAYQETQYF
v_gene: TRBV5-1; d_gene: -; j_gene: TRBJ1-1; abundance: many; CDR3nt: TGCGCCAGCAGCTGGGGACACGCGAACACTGAAGCTTTCTTT; CDR3aa: CASSWGHANTEAFF
v_gene: TRBV4-1; d_gene: -; j_gene: TRBJ2-7; abundance: few; CDR3nt: TGCGCCAGCAGCCAAAGAATAGGGACCTACGAGCAGTACTTC; CDR3aa: CASSQRIGTYEQYF
v_gene: TRBV5-5; d_gene: -; j_gene: TRBJ1-2; abundance: many; CDR3nt: TGTGCCAGCAGCTCTGAGCTAGGAGGCTACACCTTC; CDR3aa: CASSSELGGYTF
v_gene: TRBV7-3; d_gene: TRBD1; j_gene: TRBJ1-3; abundance: few; CDR3nt: TGTGCCAGCAGCACCCGGACAGGGGGGTCTGGAAACACCATATATTTT; CDR3aa: CASSTRTGGSGNTIYF
v_gene: TRBV7-9; d_gene: -; j_gene: TRBJ2-1; abundance: -; CDR3nt: TGTGCCAGCAGCTCTGACAATATTCGCTACAATGAGCAGTTCTTC; CDR3aa: CASSSDNIRYNEQFF